The 32 T cell receptor beta chains listed next were all sequenced from one sample in a study of blood T cell repertoires in COVID-19. TCRdb's table, derived via immunoSEQ multiplex PCR, lists solely in-frame clones and lacks some. Of hundreds of thousands of clones listed, 88% are singletons. The source material was PBMCs or T cells enriched from blood (not recorded which). These receptors came from a woman aged 30 to 39 who had recovered from COVID-19.

The chain is built from TRBV27 and TRBJ1-3; 7 positions match TRBD1. With V trimmed by 5 bases and J by 3 bases, 7 bases remained unmatched. The germline V gene encodes CDR1 MNHEY and CDR2 SMNVEV (reference sequence). This CDR3 has 15 amino acids. CDR3 in amino acids: CASSERTGRGNTIYF. The CDR3 DNA reads as TGTGCCAGCAGTGAGAGGACAGGCCGTGGAAACACCATATATTTT.

The rearrangement uses TRBV19 and TRBJ2-5; 7 bases are shared with TRBD1. Losses at the gene ends were 8 bases for V and 0 bases for J; bases not matched to a gene: 6. The CDR3 contains 14 residues. Per the germline V gene, CDR1 is LNHDA and CDR2 is SQIVND (reference sequence). The CDR3 loop is CASALTGYQETQYF. In nucleotides, the CDR3 is TGTGCCAGTGCCCTGACAGGGTACCAAGAGACCCAGTACTTC. Drawing the rest from reference TRBV19 and TRBJ2-5, the complete variable domain is DGGITQSPKYLFRKEGQNVTLSCEQNLNHDAMYWYRQDPGQGLRLIYYSQIVNDFQKGDIAEGYSVSREKKESFPLTVTSAQKNPTAFYLCASALTGYQETQYFGPGTRLLVL.

The V call is TRBV5-1, the J call TRBJ2-5, with TRBD1 identical over 8 bases. The CDR3 contains 14 residues. The V segment lost 6 bases and the J segment 5 bases; nucleotides outside the gene matches: 9. Germline CDR1 SGHRS, CDR2 YFSETQ. The CDR3: CASNQKTGVETQYF. Written as DNA, the CDR3 is TGCGCCAGCAACCAGAAGACAGGGGTTGAGACCCAGTACTTC.

The chain employs TRBV29-1 and TRBJ2-5, with TRBD1 matching 8 bases. The CDR3 covers 13 residues. CDR1 SQVTM and CDR2 ANQGSEA come from the germline V gene. Trimming took 6 bases from V and 4 from J; bases not matched to a gene: 7. DNA for the CDR3: TGCAGCGTGTGGACAGGGAGCGGAGAGACCCAGTACTTC. Amino acids: CSVWTGSGETQYF.

The chain is built from TRBV6-2 or TRBV6-3 and TRBJ1-2; D call uncertain. The CDR3 has 13 amino acids. Germline loops: CDR1 MNHEY, CDR2 SVGEGT. V was pared by 6 bases and J by 5 bases, with 13 bases between. Written as DNA, the CDR3 is TGTGCCAGCAGGCCTCCGACTGTATATGGCTACACCTTC. Protein product: CASRPPTVYGYTF.

This clone came up once. V is TRBV5-1 and J is TRBJ2-5; 8 nucleotides agree with TRBD2. Losses at the gene ends were 5 bases for V and 5 bases for J; bases not matched to a gene: 11. This CDR3 is built from 15 residues. Germline V gene data show CDR1 as SGHRS and CDR2 as YFSETQ. CDR3 in amino acids: CASRTSGSRGETQYF. The CDR3 DNA sequence: TGCGCCAGCAGAACCAGCGGGAGTAGGGGGGAGACCCAGTACTTC. Full variable domain (remainder filled in from reference TRBV5-1 and TRBJ2-5): KAGVTQTPRYLIKTRGQQVTLSCSPISGHRSVSWYQQTPGQGLQFLFEYFSETQRNKGNFPGRFSGRQFSNSRSEMNVSTLELGDSALYLCASRTSGSRGETQYFGPGTRLLVL.

The genes are TRBV7-9 and TRBJ2-7, with D unclear. V dropped 5 bases and J dropped 4 bases, with 12 bases sitting between them. Germline V gives CDR1 SEHNR, CDR2 FQNEAQ (reference sequence). The CDR3 totals 13 residues. The CDR3 protein is CASSPARPYEQYF. For the CDR3, the DNA is TGTGCCAGCAGCCCGGCGCGGCCATACGAGCAGTACTTC. Looking up the rest from reference TRBV7-9 and TRBJ2-7 gives the full variable domain: DTGVSQNPRHKITKRGQNVTFRCDPISEHNRLYWYRQTLGQGPEFLTYFQNEAQLEKSRLLSDRFSAERPKGSFSTLEIQRTEQGDSAMYLCASSPARPYEQYFGPGTRLTVT.

This rearrangement joins TRBV25-1 to TRBJ2-7; 10 positions agree with TRBD1. With V trimmed by 0 bases and J by 5 bases, 7 bases remained unmatched. The CDR3 is 16 residues long. The germline V gene encodes CDR1 MGHDK and CDR2 SYGVNS. The CDR3 DNA is TGTGCCAGCAGTGAATACCCGGACAGGGGGATCAACGAGCAGTACTTC. Translation: CASSEYPDRGINEQYF.

The genes are TRBV10-3 and TRBJ1-5; D gene uncertain. Trimming pared 3 bases from V and 9 bases from J, leaving 15 bases between. CDR1 and CDR2 from the germline V gene are ENHRY and SYGVKD. The CDR3 runs to 14 residues. The CDR3 nucleotides read TGTGCCATCAGTGACACGTCCGCAGTTGCGCCCCAGCATTTT. Protein: CAISDTSAVAPQHF.

The J gene is TRBJ1-2, the V gene TRBV27, with 8 nucleotides matching TRBD1. CDR1 and CDR2 (germline): MNHEY, SMNVEV (reference sequence). The CDR3 extends over 16 amino acids. With V trimmed by 1 base and J by 7 bases, 11 bases remained unmatched. The CDR3 DNA follows: TGTGCCAGCAGTTTATATGGGGTGGACAGGGCGAGTGGCTACACCTTC. This translates into CASSLYGVDRASGYTF.

The chain is built from TRBV5-1 and TRBJ2-2, with 8 bases that match TRBD1. Looked up from germline, CDR1 is SGHRS and CDR2 is YFSETQ. Losses at the gene ends were 2 bases for V and 6 bases for J; bases not matched to a gene: 6. The CDR3 consists of 15 residues. CDR3 in amino acids: CASSLRTGRSGELFF. The CDR3 region has the DNA TGCGCCAGCAGCTTACGGACAGGGAGGTCCGGGGAGCTGTTTTTT. Full variable domain (outside the CDR3, taken from reference TRBV5-1 and TRBJ2-2): KAGVTQTPRYLIKTRGQQVTLSCSPISGHRSVSWYQQTPGQGLQFLFEYFSETQRNKGNFPGRFSGRQFSNSRSEMNVSTLELGDSALYLCASSLRTGRSGELFFGEGSRLTVL.

On this clone itself: Compared with germline, one end of the junction differs, possibly owing to a read error. J is TRBJ1-1 and V is TRBV27; D is undetermined. The V gene's germline CDR1 is MNHEY and CDR2 SMNVEV (reference sequence). CDR3 length: 16 amino acids. The CDR3 spells CASSLSPRGGNTEAFF. The CDR3 coding sequence is TGTGCCAGCAGTCTATCCCCTCGTGGAGGGAACACTGAAGCTTTCTTT.

The J gene is TRBJ2-1, the V gene TRBV9; 10 bases are a match to TRBD2. Trimming removed 2 bases from V and 8 bases from J; junction bases left unmatched: 1. This CDR3 contains 13 residues. CDR1 is SGDLS and CDR2 is YYNGEE in the germline V gene. The CDR3 sequence: CASSVSGGDEQFF. The CDR3, as DNA: TGTGCCAGCAGCGTCAGCGGGGGGGATGAGCAGTTCTTC.

The rearrangement links TRBV3-1 (or the pseudogene TRBV3-2) to TRBJ1-5; a possible D gene is TRBD1 (5 bases). Looked up from germline, CDR1 is LGHDT and CDR2 is YNNKEL (reference sequence). The length of the CDR3 is 15 residues. V dropped 0 bases and J dropped 7 bases, with 13 bases sitting between them. The DNA of the CDR3 is TGTGCCAGCAGCCAAGATCGCAGGGTCGGACAGCCCCAGCATTTT. It is translated as CASSQDRRVGQPQHF.

CDR3 nucleotide sequence: TGTGCCAGCAGTGTTACCGGGCCAGGGGAGACCCAGTACTTC. Translating gives CASSVTGPGETQYF. The chain couples TRBV28 to TRBJ2-5; TRBD1 is a possible D gene (5 bases). Germline V lookup: CDR1 MDHEN, CDR2 SYDVKM. The CDR3 is 14 residues long. Trimming removed 5 bases from V and 5 bases from J, with 15 bases in between.

This chain uses TRBV7-9 with TRBJ2-2; D gene unclear. V gave up 3 bases and J gave up 3 bases, with 11 bases separating them. The germline CDR1 and CDR2 sequences are SEHNR and FQNEAQ (reference sequence). The CDR3 consists of 15 residues. In DNA, the CDR3 is TGTGCCAGCAGCTTGTTAGGCAGGTACACCGGGGAGCTGTTTTTT. Translated, it gives CASSLLGRYTGELFF.

The V gene is TRBV7-9, the J gene TRBJ2-7; TRBD2 aligns across 14 bases. The CDR3 length is 15 residues. V was clipped by 5 bases and J by 7 bases; unmatched bases: 7. Germline CDR1 reads SEHNR; CDR2 reads FQNEAQ (reference sequence). This chain's CDR3 is CASSTPTSGRGEQYF. The CDR3 DNA reads TGTGCCAGCAGCACCCCGACTAGCGGGAGGGGAGAGCAGTACTTC. Full variable domain (outside the CDR3, taken from reference TRBV7-9 and TRBJ2-7): DTGVSQNPRHKITKRGQNVTFRCDPISEHNRLYWYRQTLGQGPEFLTYFQNEAQLEKSRLLSDRFSAERPKGSFSTLEIQRTEQGDSAMYLCASSTPTSGRGEQYFGPGTRLTVT.

The J gene is TRBJ1-2, the V gene TRBV7-8; tentatively, D is TRBD1 (5 bases). V was pared by 0 bases and J by 6 bases, with 14 bases between. This CDR3 is 15 amino acids long. Germline values: CDR1 SGHVS, CDR2 FQNEAQ. CDR3 coding DNA: TGTGCCAGCAGCTTAGCCCTCTTGGGGCCGGATGGCTACACCTTC. Its translation is CASSLALLGPDGYTF.

The gene calls are TRBV6-2 or TRBV6-3 and TRBJ2-7; perhaps TRBD1 as D (6 bases). V dropped 5 bases and J dropped 3 bases, with 20 bases sitting between them. This CDR3 has 16 amino acids. Per the germline V gene, CDR1 is MNHEY and CDR2 is SVGEGT. The CDR3 region is CASSRYTDRGHYEQYF. CDR3 coding DNA: TGTGCCAGCAGTCGATACACGGATCGGGGACACTACGAGCAGTACTTC.

This clone was detected only once. The chain joins TRBV19 to TRBJ2-2; 10 nucleotides match TRBD1. Germline V gene data show CDR1 as LNHDA and CDR2 as SQIVND (reference sequence). V was pared by 9 bases and J by 3 bases, with 4 bases of the junction left unmatched. This CDR3 is built from 14 residues. CDR3 residues: CARAGQGDTGELFF. The CDR3 DNA reads as TGTGCCAGAGCCGGACAGGGGGACACCGGGGAGCTGTTTTTT.

The chain uses TRBV5-1 and TRBJ2-1, with a weak D call TRBD2 (6 bases). This CDR3 is built from 13 residues. Germline-derived CDR1 and CDR2 are SGHRS and YFSETQ. The ends were cut back, 3 bases at V and 5 bases at J, with 9 bases in the middle. CDR3 nucleotide sequence: TGCGCCAGCAGCTGGGACTGGAACAATGAGCAGTTCTTC. Translation gives CASSWDWNNEQFF.

The rearrangement uses TRBV10-3 and TRBJ1-3; no clear D gene. V was shortened by 9 bases and J by 3 bases, with 18 bases between the two germline ends. This CDR3 is built from 15 residues. Germline loops: CDR1 ENHRY, CDR2 SYGVKD. DNA for the CDR3: TGTGCCATTGCGACCGGAGGGCAGTTTGGAAACACCATATATTTT. Translating gives CAIATGGQFGNTIYF.

The chain joins TRBV15 to TRBJ2-1, with 10 nucleotides matching TRBD1. This CDR3 is built from 15 residues. V shed 5 bases and J 8 bases; nucleotides not matched to a gene: 9. Germline assignment: CDR1 LNHNV and CDR2 YYDKDF (reference sequence). For the CDR3, the DNA is TGTGCCACCAGCCCATGGGACAGGGGTTCCGATGAGCAGTTCTTC. This gives the protein CATSPWDRGSDEQFF.

The rearrangement uses TRBV14 and TRBJ1-2; D is possibly TRBD1 (6 bases). Trimming removed 4 bases at V and 8 bases at J, with 17 bases between. There are 14 residues in the CDR3. Germline V gene lookup returns CDR1 SGHDN and CDR2 FVKESK. CDR3 sequence reads: CASSPSDRNGGYTF. CDR3 DNA sequence: TGTGCCAGCAGCCCAAGCGACAGGAACGGCGGCTACACCTTC.

The chain carries TRBV28 and TRBJ1-1; TRBD1 is a possible D gene (5 bases). Trimming removed 5 bases from V and 5 bases from J, with 15 bases in between. Germline V lookup: CDR1 MDHEN, CDR2 SYDVKM. The CDR3 is 14 amino acids. CDR3: CASSPPGSRTEAFF. CDR3 bases: TGTGCCAGCAGTCCTCCAGGGTCTAGGACTGAAGCTTTCTTT.

The chain links TRBV5-1 to TRBJ2-1, with D perhaps matching TRBD1 (7 bases). The CDR3 has 16 amino acids. V was pared by 4 bases and J by 3 bases, with 17 bases between. Germline V gene sequence: CDR1 SGHRS, CDR2 YFSETQ. CDR3 residues: CASSPFRGTDYNEQFF. In DNA, the CDR3 is TGCGCCAGCAGCCCCTTTCGGGGGACAGACTACAATGAGCAGTTCTTC.

The chain has TRBV4-2 and TRBJ1-2, with D hard to call. Trimming removed 4 bases from V and 5 bases from J, with 11 bases in between. Germline V gene data show CDR1 as LGHNA and CDR2 as YNFKEQ. This CDR3 region has 13 residues. The CDR3 DNA reads as TGTGCCAGCAGCCCCCCGGACTGGTATGGCTACACCTTC. Translating it yields CASSPPDWYGYTF.

This clone was observed a handful of times. The same CDR3 also results from other DNA sequences found in this sample. The rearrangement uses TRBV7-2 and TRBJ2-1, with D perhaps matching TRBD2 (6 bases). The CDR3 totals 15 residues. Trimming took off 0 bases at V and 2 bases at J, with 8 bases between the two ends. Germline-derived CDR1 and CDR2 are SGHTA and FQGNSA. The DNA for the CDR3 is TGTGCCAGCAGCTTAGCGGGGGGACCCTACAATGAGCAGTTCTTC. Translation gives CASSLAGGPYNEQFF.

The chain employs TRBV9 and TRBJ2-1; 11 bases align to TRBD2. The CDR3 length is 16 residues. V lost 2 bases to trimming and J lost 8 bases; unmatched junction nucleotides: 9. The germline gives CDR1 SGDLS, CDR2 YYNGEE. CDR3 residues: CASSVLSGRATDEQFF. CDR3 bases: TGTGCCAGCAGCGTCCTTAGCGGGAGGGCCACCGATGAGCAGTTCTTC.

V gene TRBV9 combines with J gene TRBJ1-1; 8 positions match TRBD1. This CDR3 is 17 amino acids long. J lost 2 bases, V lost 0 bases, and 9 bases had no gene match. In germline, CDR1 is SGDLS, CDR2 YYNGEE. The CDR3 reads CASSVAPGTGLNTEAFF. The DNA for the CDR3 is TGTGCCAGCAGCGTAGCCCCCGGGACAGGCTTAAACACTGAAGCTTTCTTT.

The chain recombines TRBV6-5 with TRBJ2-7; D unclear. CDR1 and CDR2 from the germline V gene are MNHEY and SVGAGI. This CDR3 spans 13 amino acids. V lost 7 bases to trimming and J lost 4 bases, with 14 bases between them. CDR3 in DNA: TGTGCCAGCACCGAAGTCGGCGGATACGAGCAGTACTTC. This codes for CASTEVGGYEQYF.

The chain couples TRBV19 to TRBJ1-5; tentative D call: TRBD1 (5 bases). The CDR3 covers 16 residues. Trimming took 5 bases from V and 2 from J, leaving 16 bases between them. CDR1 and CDR2 from the germline V gene are LNHDA and SQIVND (reference sequence). The CDR3 region is CASSPPTEYGNQPQHF. CDR3 bases: TGTGCCAGTAGTCCCCCGACAGAGTATGGCAATCAGCCCCAGCATTTT. Using reference TRBV19 and TRBJ1-5 for the parts outside the CDR3, the full variable domain is DGGITQSPKYLFRKEGQNVTLSCEQNLNHDAMYWYRQDPGQGLRLIYYSQIVNDFQKGDIAEGYSVSREKKESFPLTVTSAQKNPTAFYLCASSPPTEYGNQPQHFGDGTRLSIL.